Listed here are 10 T cell receptor beta chains from one sample, sequenced in a study of OX40 agonist ivuxolimab in advanced cancers. Assay used: immunoSEQ multiplex PCR; TCRdb lists only in-frame clones, some missing. The data show about 59,000 clones, around 82% seen once. Material: CD4+ or CD8+ T cells sorted from blood, obtained in a trial of the OX40 agonist ivuxolimab. The receptors were sampled from an adult with an advanced solid tumor such as melanoma, head and neck, liver or kidney cancer.

The CDR3 DNA follows: TGTGCCAGCAGTTACTCCTCCGGGGAAAAACTGTTTTTT. This sequence encodes CASSYSSGEKLFF. The rearrangement uses TRBV6-5 and TRBJ1-4, with D unresolved. Germline-derived CDR1 and CDR2 are MNHEY and SVGAGI. The CDR3 consists of 13 residues. V was trimmed by 0 bases and J by 8 bases, leaving 7 bases between them.

This clone has just a few counts. V is TRBV29-1 and J is TRBJ2-3; tentatively, D is TRBD1 or TRBD2 (6 bases each). Trimming removed 7 bases from V and 1 base from J, with 12 bases in between. The CDR3 length is 13 residues. Germline V CDR1 and CDR2: SQVTM, ANQGSEA. This chain's CDR3 is CSGTGTGTDTQYF. CDR3 DNA: TGCAGCGGAACAGGGACTGGCACAGATACGCAGTATTTT.

The V gene is TRBV11-2, the J gene TRBJ2-3; D is undetermined. The CDR3 covers 13 residues. Germline CDR1 is SGHAT and CDR2 is FQNNGV. V shed 0 bases and J shed 5 bases, with 6 bases lying between them. CDR3 sequence (DNA): TGTGCCAGCAGCTTAGATCGTGGAGATACGCAGTATTTT. It specifies CASSLDRGDTQYF.

The gene calls are TRBV7-3 and TRBJ2-2, with TRBD2 matching over 9 bases. In germline, CDR1 is SGHTA, CDR2 FQGTGA. The CDR3 is 16 residues long. The trim removed 0 bases at V and 5 bases at J, leaving 4 bases unmatched. The CDR3 is CASSLTGGRGTGELFF. Written as DNA, the CDR3 is TGTGCCAGCAGCTTAACCGGCGGGAGGGGAACCGGGGAGCTGTTTTTT. Using reference TRBV7-3 and TRBJ2-2 for the parts outside the CDR3, the full variable domain is GAGVSQTPSNKVTEKGKYVELRCDPISGHTALYWYRQSLGQGPEFLIYFQGTGAADDSGLPNDRFFAVRPEGSVSTLKIQRTERGDSAVYLCASSLTGGRGTGELFFGEGSRLTVL.

The chain has TRBV6-1 and TRBJ1-1; no reliable D call. Trimming removed 1 base at V and 4 bases at J, with 13 bases between. CDR1 is MNHNS and CDR2 is SASEGT in the germline V gene. This CDR3 is built from 15 residues. The chain's CDR3 is CASSEGTTPITEAFF. The CDR3 nucleotides read TGTGCCAGCAGTGAAGGAACTACCCCGATCACTGAAGCTTTCTTT.

The chain carries TRBV30 and TRBJ1-1, with D perhaps matching TRBD1 (5 bases). The CDR3 is made up of 12 amino acids. The germline CDR1 and CDR2 sequences are GTSNPN and SVGIG (reference sequence). V lost 7 bases to trimming and J lost 3 bases, with 12 bases between them. CDR3 residues: CASGQGHTEAFF. The DNA of the CDR3 is TGTGCCTCTGGGCAGGGCCACACTGAAGCTTTCTTT.

V and J are TRBV7-9 and TRBJ2-2; TRBD1 matches at 8 bases. Germline CDR1 reads SEHNR; CDR2 reads FQNEAQ (reference sequence). Trimming took 3 bases from V and 4 from J; bases not matched to a gene: 4. CDR3 length equals 15 residues. The CDR3 sequence: CASSFAQGGTGELFF. CDR3 in DNA: TGTGCCAGCAGCTTCGCACAGGGGGGCACCGGGGAGCTGTTTTTT.

J is TRBJ1-1 and V is TRBV5-1, with D perhaps matching TRBD1 (5 bases). Trimming stripped 0 bases from V and 0 bases from J, with 6 bases between. The germline V gene encodes CDR1 SGHRS and CDR2 YFSETQ. CDR3 length equals 14 residues. The CDR3 sequence: CASSLARVNTEAFF. The CDR3 DNA follows: TGCGCCAGCAGCTTGGCCAGGGTGAACACTGAAGCTTTCTTT.

The chain recombines TRBV4-1 with TRBJ2-1; TRBD2 might be the D (6 bases). In germline, CDR1 is MGHRA, CDR2 YSYEKL. The V and J ends lost 1 base and 13 bases respectively, with 14 bases between them. This CDR3 spans 13 amino acids. The chain's CDR3 is CASSQVLGLNQFF. Written as DNA, the CDR3 is TGCGCCAGCAGCCAAGTTTTGGGACTTAATCAGTTCTTC.

V is TRBV9 and J is TRBJ2-7, with 8 bases matching TRBD1. This CDR3 spans 15 amino acids. Unmatched junction bases numbered 10, after V lost 3 bases and J lost 5 bases. Germline V lookup: CDR1 SGDLS, CDR2 YYNGEE. The DNA of the CDR3 is TGTGCCAGCAGCGCTTTAGCAGGGGGCGGCGACGAGCAGTACTTC. As protein: CASSALAGGGDEQYF.